A selection of T cell receptor beta chains follows, all from one sample in a study of beta chain features in type 1 diabetes. Here immunoSEQ multiplex PCR was the method, and the copy in TCRdb shows in-frame clones only, minus some. The sample includes 330,000 or so clones, roughly 21% of them seen just once. Material for sequencing was naive CD4+ T cells from blood. The receptors stem from a woman in her late teens or twenties in good health. CDR3s include the opening cysteine and the closing phenylalanine or tryptophan. A D gene is named only where the DNA matches it firmly. Size values are once, few and many counts, or a class for expanded clones, and some rows have none.

>few|TRBD1|TRBJ1-2|TRBV2
CASSELRSAGGENGYTF
TGTGCCAGCAGTGAATTAAGATCGGCAGGGGGCGAGAATGGCTACACCTTC
>.|.|TRBJ2-7|TRBV5-4
CASSSAAGEQYF
TGTGCCAGCAGCTCGGCTGCGGGCGAGCAGTACTTC
>few|.|TRBJ2-5|TRBV2
CASSADWGEETQYF
TGTGCCAGCAGTGCGGACTGGGGGGAAGAGACCCAGTACTTC
>.|.|TRBJ2-1|TRBV7-6
CASSPGSRANNEQFF
TGTGCCAGCAGCCCCGGGTCTAGAGCCAACAATGAGCAGTTCTTC
>few|.|TRBJ1-1|TRBV18
CASSPVDTEAFF
TGTGCCAGCTCCCCGGTGGACACTGAAGCTTTCTTT
>.|TRBD1|TRBJ1-1|TRBV11-2
CASSPQGGLNTEAFF
TGTGCCAGCAGCCCCCAGGGGGGTTTGAACACTGAAGCTTTCTTT
>.|.|TRBJ1-1|TRBV18
CASSPFGEMNTEAFF
TGTGCCAGCTCACCTTTCGGGGAGATGAACACTGAAGCTTTCTTT
>.|TRBD2|TRBJ2-5|TRBV5-4
CASSLGLAGGRETQYF
TGTGCCAGCAGCTTGGGGCTAGCGGGGGGGCGGGAGACCCAGTACTTC
>few|TRBD1|TRBJ2-7|TRBV27
CASRHRDRGTHEQYF
TGTGCCAGCAGGCACCGGGACAGGGGGACCCACGAGCAGTACTTC
>few|TRBD1|TRBJ2-7|TRBV25-1
CASSSGQGAYEQYF
TGTGCCAGCAGTTCAGGACAGGGGGCCTACGAGCAGTACTTC
>.|TRBD1|TRBJ1-1|TRBV29-1
CSVGTGRNTEAFF
TGCAGCGTTGGGACAGGGCGGAACACTGAAGCTTTCTTT
>few|TRBD2|TRBJ2-7|TRBV2
CADRGGGYEQYF
TGTGCCGACCGCGGGGGAGGCTACGAGCAGTACTTC
>.|.|TRBJ1-2|TRBV9
CASSASAGRGYTF
TGTGCCAGCAGCGCCTCCGCGGGACGCGGCTACACCTTC
>.|.|TRBJ1-2|TRBV21-1
CASPRGAYGYTF
TGTGCCAGCCCCCGTGGGGCGTATGGCTACACCTTC
>few|TRBD1|TRBJ2-7|TRBV6-6
CASSGGQVIYEQYF
TGTGCCAGCAGTGGGGGACAGGTAATCTACGAGCAGTACTTC
>few|.|TRBJ2-5|TRBV11-1
CASSPGTGETQYF
TGTGCCAGCAGCCCCGGGACTGGAGAGACCCAGTACTTC
>.|TRBD2|TRBJ2-7|TRBV6-6
CASSDSGRTPYEQYF
TGTGCCAGCAGTGACAGCGGGAGAACACCCTACGAGCAGTACTTC
>.|TRBD1|TRBJ2-5|TRBV11-2
CASSLILGDRQETQYF
TGTGCCAGCAGCTTAATCCTTGGGGACAGACAAGAGACCCAGTACTTC
>.|TRBD2|TRBJ2-2|TRBV25-1
CASSESGGGPIGELFF
TGTGCCAGCAGTGAATCCGGGGGAGGGCCTATCGGGGAGCTGTTTTTT
>few|.|TRBJ1-2|TRBV6-5
CASSYSQGNYGYTF
TGTGCCAGCAGTTACTCTCAGGGCAACTATGGCTACACCTTC
>.|TRBD2|TRBJ2-2|TRBV28
CATLAGGPAGELFF
TGTGCCACCCTAGCGGGAGGGCCAGCCGGGGAGCTGTTTTTT
>few|TRBD1|TRBJ1-1|TRBV7-9
CASTRNAGQGDAFF
TGTGCCAGCACCAGAAACGCGGGACAGGGGGACGCTTTCTTT
>few|.|TRBJ2-2|TRBV5-6
CASSAGLLNTGELFF
TGTGCCAGCAGCGCGGGACTCCTTAACACCGGGGAGCTGTTTTTT
>few|.|TRBJ1-1|TRBV11-2
CASSWGRVGTDTEAFF
TGTGCCAGCAGCTGGGGCAGGGTCGGCACGGACACTGAAGCTTTCTTT
>.|.|TRBJ2-2|TRBV19
CASSILYPDTGELFF
TGTGCCAGTAGTATACTCTACCCGGACACCGGGGAGCTGTTTTTT
>.|TRBD1|TRBJ1-1|TRBV19
CASSIGTGDLLRPFF
TGTGCCAGTAGTATCGGGACAGGGGATCTACTCCGTCCTTTCTTT
>.|.|TRBJ1-2|TRBV6-5
CASTQPPGVGYTF
TGTGCCAGCACCCAACCTCCAGGGGTTGGCTACACCTTC
>.|.|TRBJ1-2|TRBV9
CASSPRYSLNYGYTF
TGTGCCAGCAGCCCCCGCTACAGCCTGAACTATGGCTACACCTTC
>few|TRBD2|TRBJ2-7|TRBV7-9
CASSLAGLVAGEQYF
TGTGCCAGCAGCTTAGCGGGACTAGTGGCGGGAGAGCAGTACTTC
>.|.|TRBJ2-6|TRBV28
CASSAGTDYSGANVLTF
TGTGCCAGCAGTGCCGGGACTGACTACTCTGGGGCCAACGTCCTGACTTTC
>.|TRBD2|TRBJ2-2|TRBV4-2
CASSRRLAGTGELFF
TGTGCCAGCAGCCGCCGACTAGCGGGCACCGGGGAGCTGTTTTTT
>few|.|TRBJ1-2|TRBV9
CASAPQSVSNYGYTF
TGTGCCAGCGCCCCCCAATCGGTTTCTAACTATGGCTACACCTTC
>.|.|TRBJ2-4|TRBV25-1
CASSRGAGNIQYF
TGTGCCAGCAGTCGGGGGGCTGGGAACATTCAGTACTTC
>.|TRBD1|TRBJ2-7|TRBV5-1
CASSPWSDRAIYEQYF
TGCGCCAGCAGCCCTTGGTCGGACAGGGCCATCTACGAGCAGTACTTC
>few|TRBD1|TRBJ1-1|TRBV2
CASSPGTGVTEAFF
TGTGCCAGCAGTCCCGGGACAGGGGTGACTGAAGCTTTCTTT
>.|.|TRBJ1-6|TRBV30
CAWSAQRGSNNSPLHF
TGTGCCTGGAGTGCCCAACGAGGCAGCAATAATTCACCCCTCCACTTT
>once|TRBD2|TRBJ2-7|TRBV7-9
CASSLGGGSSYEQYF
TGTGCCAGCAGCTTAGGCGGGGGATCCTCCTACGAGCAGTACTTC
>.|.|TRBJ1-1|TRBV9
CASSATGTSSEAFF
TGTGCCAGCAGCGCCACAGGGACCAGCTCTGAAGCTTTCTTT
>.|TRBD1|TRBJ2-5|TRBV10-3
CATGTGQETQYF
TGTGCCACCGGGACAGGGCAAGAGACCCAGTACTTC
>.|.|TRBJ1-5|TRBV7-9
CASSLSGGANNQPQHF
TGTGCCAGCAGCCTCTCCGGTGGGGCGAACAATCAGCCCCAGCATTTT
>.|TRBD1|TRBJ2-3|TRBV19
CASSSTGPSADTQYF
TGTGCCAGTAGCTCGACAGGGCCGAGCGCAGATACGCAGTATTTT
>.|.|TRBJ2-7|TRBV11-2
CASSASYEQYF
TGTGCCAGCAGCGCCAGCTACGAGCAGTACTTC
>.|.|TRBJ2-1|TRBV5-1
CASSFNQDNEQFF
TGCGCCAGCAGCTTTAATCAGGACAATGAGCAGTTCTTC